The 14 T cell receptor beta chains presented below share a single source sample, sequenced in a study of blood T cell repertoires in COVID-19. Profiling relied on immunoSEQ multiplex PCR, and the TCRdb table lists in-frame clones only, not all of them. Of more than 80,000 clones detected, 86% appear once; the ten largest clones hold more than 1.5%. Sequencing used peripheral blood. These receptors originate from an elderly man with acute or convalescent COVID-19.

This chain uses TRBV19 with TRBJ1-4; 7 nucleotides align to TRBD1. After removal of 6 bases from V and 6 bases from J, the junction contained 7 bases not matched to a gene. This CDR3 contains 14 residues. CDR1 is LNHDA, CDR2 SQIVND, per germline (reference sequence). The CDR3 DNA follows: TGTGCCAGTAGCCCGACAGGGTTTCATGAAAAACTGTTTTTT. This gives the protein CASSPTGFHEKLFF. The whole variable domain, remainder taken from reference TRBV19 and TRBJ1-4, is DGGITQSPKYLFRKEGQNVTLSCEQNLNHDAMYWYRQDPGQGLRLIYYSQIVNDFQKGDIAEGYSVSREKKESFPLTVTSAQKNPTAFYLCASSPTGFHEKLFFGSGTQLSVL.

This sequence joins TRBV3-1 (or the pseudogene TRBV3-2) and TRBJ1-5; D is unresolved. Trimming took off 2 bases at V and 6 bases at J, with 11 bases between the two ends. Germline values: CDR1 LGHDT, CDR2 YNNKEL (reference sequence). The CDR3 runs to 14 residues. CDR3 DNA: TGTGCCAGCAGCCAAAGGTCAGGTACTCAGCCCCAGCATTTT. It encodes CASSQRSGTQPQHF.

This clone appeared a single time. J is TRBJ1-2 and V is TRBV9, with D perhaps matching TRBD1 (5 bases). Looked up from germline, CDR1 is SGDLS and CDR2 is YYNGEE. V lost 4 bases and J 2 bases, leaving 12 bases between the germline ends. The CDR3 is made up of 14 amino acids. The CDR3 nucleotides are TGTGCCAGCAGCCAGCGGGGGGGAAACTATGGCTACACCTTC. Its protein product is CASSQRGGNYGYTF. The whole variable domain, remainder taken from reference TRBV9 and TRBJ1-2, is DSGVTQTPKHLITATGQRVTLRCSPRSGDLSVYWYQQSLDQGLQFLIQYYNGEERAKGNILERFSAQQFPDLHSELNLSSLELGDSALYFCASSQRGGNYGYTFGSGTRLTVV.

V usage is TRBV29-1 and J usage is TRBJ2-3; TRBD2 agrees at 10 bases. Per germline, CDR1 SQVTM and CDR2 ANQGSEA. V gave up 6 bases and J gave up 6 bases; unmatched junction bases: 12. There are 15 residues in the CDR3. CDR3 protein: CSVGTASGSRDTQYF. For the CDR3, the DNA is TGCAGCGTGGGGACGGCTAGCGGGAGTAGGGATACGCAGTATTTT.

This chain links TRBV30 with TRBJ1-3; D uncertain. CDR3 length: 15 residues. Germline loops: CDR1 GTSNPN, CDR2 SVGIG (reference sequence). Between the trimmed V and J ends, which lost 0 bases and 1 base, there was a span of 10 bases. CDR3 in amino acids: CAWSVSPGSGNTIYF. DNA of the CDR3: TGTGCCTGGAGTGTAAGCCCCGGGTCTGGAAACACCATATATTTT.

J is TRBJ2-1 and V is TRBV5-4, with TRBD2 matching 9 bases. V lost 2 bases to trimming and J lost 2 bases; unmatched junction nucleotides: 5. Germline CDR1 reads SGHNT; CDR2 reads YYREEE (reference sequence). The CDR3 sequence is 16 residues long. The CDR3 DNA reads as TGTGCCAGCAGCTTAGGTCTAGCGGGACCCTACAATGAGCAGTTCTTC. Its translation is CASSLGLAGPYNEQFF.

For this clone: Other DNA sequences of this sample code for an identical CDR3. The CDR3 DNA is TGTGCCAGCAGCCGCGGGACTAGCGATGCAGATACGCAGTATTTT. Protein sequence: CASSRGTSDADTQYF. The chain recombines TRBV5-4 with TRBJ2-3; 10 bases are shared with TRBD2. The CDR3 has 15 residues. CDR1 is SGHNT, CDR2 YYREEE, per germline (reference sequence). With 4 bases clipped from V and 4 bases from J, the junction kept 6 bases outside the gene matches.

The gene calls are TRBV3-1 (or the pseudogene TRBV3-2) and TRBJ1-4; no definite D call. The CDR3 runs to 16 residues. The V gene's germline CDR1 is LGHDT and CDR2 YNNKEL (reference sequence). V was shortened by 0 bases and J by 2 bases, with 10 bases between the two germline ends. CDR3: CASSQELGRTNEKLFF. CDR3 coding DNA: TGTGCCAGCAGCCAAGAGCTAGGGAGGACTAATGAAAAACTGTTTTTT.

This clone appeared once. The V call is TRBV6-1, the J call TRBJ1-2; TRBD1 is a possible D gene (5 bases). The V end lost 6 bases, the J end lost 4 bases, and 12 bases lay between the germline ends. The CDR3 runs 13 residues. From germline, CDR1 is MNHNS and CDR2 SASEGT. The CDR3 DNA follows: TGTGCCAGCAGGCCGGCCCAGGGCTATGGCTACACCTTC. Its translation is CASRPAQGYGYTF.

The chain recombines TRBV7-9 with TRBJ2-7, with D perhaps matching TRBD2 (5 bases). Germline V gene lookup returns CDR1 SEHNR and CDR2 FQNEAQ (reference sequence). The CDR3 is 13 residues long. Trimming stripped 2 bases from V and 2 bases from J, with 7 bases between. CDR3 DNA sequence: TGTGCCAGCAGCTTACTAGCAACCTACGAGCAGTACTTC. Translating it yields CASSLLATYEQYF.

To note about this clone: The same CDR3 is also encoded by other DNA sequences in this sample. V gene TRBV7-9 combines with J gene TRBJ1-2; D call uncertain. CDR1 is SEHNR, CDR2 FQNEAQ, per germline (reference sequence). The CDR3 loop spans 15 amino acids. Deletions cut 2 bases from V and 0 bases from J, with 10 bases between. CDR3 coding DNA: TGTGCCAGCAGCTTATCCGGGAGAGCTAACTATGGCTACACCTTC. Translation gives CASSLSGRANYGYTF. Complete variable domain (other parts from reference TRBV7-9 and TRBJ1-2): DTGVSQNPRHKITKRGQNVTFRCDPISEHNRLYWYRQTLGQGPEFLTYFQNEAQLEKSRLLSDRFSAERPKGSFSTLEIQRTEQGDSAMYLCASSLSGRANYGYTFGSGTRLTVV.

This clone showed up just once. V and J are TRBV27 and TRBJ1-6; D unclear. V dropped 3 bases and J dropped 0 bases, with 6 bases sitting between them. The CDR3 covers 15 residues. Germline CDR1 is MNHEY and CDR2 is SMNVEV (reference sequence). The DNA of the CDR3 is TGTGCCAGCAGTTTTGAGAGCTCCTATAATTCACCCCTCCACTTT. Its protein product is CASSFESSYNSPLHF.

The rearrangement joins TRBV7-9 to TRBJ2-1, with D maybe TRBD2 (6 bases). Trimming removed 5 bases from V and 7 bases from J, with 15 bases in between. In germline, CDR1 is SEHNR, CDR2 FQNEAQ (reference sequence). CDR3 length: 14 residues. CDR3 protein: CASSVRDSTNEQFF. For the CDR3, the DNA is TGTGCCAGCAGCGTAAGGGACTCAACTAATGAGCAGTTCTTC.

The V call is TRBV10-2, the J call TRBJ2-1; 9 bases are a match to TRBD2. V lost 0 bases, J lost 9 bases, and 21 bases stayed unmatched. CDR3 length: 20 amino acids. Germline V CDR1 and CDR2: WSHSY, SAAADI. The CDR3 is CASSESAGGGIAGVNSEQFF. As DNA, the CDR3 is TGCGCCAGCAGTGAGTCGGCAGGGGGTGGAATAGCGGGAGTTAACAGTGAGCAGTTCTTC.